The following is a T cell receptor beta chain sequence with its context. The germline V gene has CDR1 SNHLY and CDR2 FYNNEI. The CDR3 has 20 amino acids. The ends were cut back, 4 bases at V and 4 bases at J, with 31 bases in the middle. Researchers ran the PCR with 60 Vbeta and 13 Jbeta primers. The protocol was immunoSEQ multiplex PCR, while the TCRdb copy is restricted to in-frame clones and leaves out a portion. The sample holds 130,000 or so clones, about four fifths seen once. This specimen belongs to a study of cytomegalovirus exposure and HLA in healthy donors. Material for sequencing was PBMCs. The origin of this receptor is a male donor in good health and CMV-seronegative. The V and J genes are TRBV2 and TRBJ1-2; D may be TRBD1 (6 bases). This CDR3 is CASSASTGGGTATSSYGYTF. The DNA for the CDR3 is TGTGCCAGCAGTGCGTCGACGGGAGGGGGAACAGCCACCTCCTCCTATGGCTACACCTTC.